The source of this TCR beta chain is a study of T cells in Graves' hyperthyroidism and ophthalmopathy. Germline values: CDR1 KGHSH, CDR2 LQKENI. The junction had 16 bases not matched to a gene; V was cut back by 1 base and J by 8 bases. CDR3 size: 17 residues. Amplification of TCR beta CDR3 regions was performed using RNA transcripts as template. The HTBI primer set drove a first-round RT-PCR of the TCR CDR3. TCRdb reprocessed the multiplex PCR reads with MiXCR, giving one entry per CDR3 protein. Of 350,000 to 500,000 distinct CDR3 sequences detected, roughly an eighth appear once; the ten largest clones hold less than 6.5%.

V usage is TRBV18 and J usage is TRBJ1-2; 7 bases are a match to TRBD1. The sequenced material came from blood. The receptor was isolated from a young woman with Graves' hyperthyroidism. The CDR3 DNA is TGTGCCAGCTCACCACGGCAGGGGGAAAACCTTCCTCGGGGCTACACCTTC. Translation: CASSPRQGENLPRGYTF.